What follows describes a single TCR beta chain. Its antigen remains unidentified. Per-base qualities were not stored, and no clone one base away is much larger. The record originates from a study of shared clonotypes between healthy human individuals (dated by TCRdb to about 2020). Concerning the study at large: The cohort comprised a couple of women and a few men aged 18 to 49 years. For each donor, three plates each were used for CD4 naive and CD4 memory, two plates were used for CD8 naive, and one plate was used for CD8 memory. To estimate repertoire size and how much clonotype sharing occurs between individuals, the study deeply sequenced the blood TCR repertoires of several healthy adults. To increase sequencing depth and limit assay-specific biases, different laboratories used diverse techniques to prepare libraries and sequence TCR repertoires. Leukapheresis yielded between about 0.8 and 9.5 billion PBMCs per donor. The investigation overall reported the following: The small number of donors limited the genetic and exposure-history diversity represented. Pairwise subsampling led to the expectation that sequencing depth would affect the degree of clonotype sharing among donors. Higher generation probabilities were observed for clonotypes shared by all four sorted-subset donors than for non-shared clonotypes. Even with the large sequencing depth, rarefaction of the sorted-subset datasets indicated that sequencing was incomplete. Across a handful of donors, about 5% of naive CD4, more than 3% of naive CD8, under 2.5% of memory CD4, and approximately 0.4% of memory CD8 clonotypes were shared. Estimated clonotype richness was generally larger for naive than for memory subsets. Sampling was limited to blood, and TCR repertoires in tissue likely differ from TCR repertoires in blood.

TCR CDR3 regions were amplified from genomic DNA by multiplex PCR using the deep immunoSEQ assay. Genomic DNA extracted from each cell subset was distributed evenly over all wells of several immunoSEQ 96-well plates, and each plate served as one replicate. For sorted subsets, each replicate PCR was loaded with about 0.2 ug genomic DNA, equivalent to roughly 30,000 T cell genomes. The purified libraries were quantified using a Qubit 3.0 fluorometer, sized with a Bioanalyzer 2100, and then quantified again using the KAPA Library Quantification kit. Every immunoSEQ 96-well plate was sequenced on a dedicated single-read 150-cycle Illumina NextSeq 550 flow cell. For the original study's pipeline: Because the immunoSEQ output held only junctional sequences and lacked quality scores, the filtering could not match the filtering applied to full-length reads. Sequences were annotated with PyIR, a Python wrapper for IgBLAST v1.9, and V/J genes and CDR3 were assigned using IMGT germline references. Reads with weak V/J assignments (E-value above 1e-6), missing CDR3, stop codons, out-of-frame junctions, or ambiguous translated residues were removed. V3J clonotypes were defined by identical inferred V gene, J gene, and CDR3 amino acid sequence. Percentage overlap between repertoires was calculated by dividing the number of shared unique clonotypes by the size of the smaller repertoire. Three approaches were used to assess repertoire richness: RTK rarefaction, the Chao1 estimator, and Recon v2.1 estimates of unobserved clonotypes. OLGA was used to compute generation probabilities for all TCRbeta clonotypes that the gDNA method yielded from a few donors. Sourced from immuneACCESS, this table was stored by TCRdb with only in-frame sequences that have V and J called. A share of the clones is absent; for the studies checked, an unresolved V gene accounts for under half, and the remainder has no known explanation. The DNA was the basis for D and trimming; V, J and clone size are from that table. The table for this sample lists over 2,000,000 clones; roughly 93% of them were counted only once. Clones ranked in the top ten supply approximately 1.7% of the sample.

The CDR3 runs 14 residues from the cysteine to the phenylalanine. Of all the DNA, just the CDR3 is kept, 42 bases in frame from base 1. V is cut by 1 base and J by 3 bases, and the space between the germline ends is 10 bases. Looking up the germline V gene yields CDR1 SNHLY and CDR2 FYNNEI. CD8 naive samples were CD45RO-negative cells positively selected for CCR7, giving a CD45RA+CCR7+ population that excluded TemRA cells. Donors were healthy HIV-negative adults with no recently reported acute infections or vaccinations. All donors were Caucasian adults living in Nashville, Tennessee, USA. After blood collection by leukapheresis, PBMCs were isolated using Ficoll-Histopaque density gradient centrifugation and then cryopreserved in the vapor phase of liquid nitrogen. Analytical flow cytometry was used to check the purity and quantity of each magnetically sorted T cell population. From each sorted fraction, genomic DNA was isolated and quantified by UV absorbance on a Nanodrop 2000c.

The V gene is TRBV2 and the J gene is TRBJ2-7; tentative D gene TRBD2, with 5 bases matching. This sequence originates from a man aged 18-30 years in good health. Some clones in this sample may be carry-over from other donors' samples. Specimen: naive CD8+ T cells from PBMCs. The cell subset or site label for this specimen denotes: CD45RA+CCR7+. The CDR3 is CASSEDLDFYEQYF. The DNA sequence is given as TGTGCCAGCAGTGAAGACTTGGACTTCTACGAGCAGTACTTC.